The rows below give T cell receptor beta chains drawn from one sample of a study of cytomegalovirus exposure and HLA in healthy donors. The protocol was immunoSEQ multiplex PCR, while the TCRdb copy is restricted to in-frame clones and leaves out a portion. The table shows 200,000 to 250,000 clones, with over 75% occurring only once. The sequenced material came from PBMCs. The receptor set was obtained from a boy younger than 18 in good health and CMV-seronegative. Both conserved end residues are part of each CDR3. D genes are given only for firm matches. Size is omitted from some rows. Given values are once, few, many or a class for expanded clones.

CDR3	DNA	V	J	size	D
CATSRGGGYGYTF	TGTGCCACCAGCAGAGGGGGGGGCTATGGCTACACCTTC	TRBV15	TRBJ1-2	-	-
CASSYGLAGLNEQYF	TGTGCCAGCAGTTACGGGCTAGCGGGATTGAACGAGCAGTACTTC	TRBV6-5	TRBJ2-7	-	TRBD2
CASSLADSEAFF	TGTGCCAGCAGCTTAGCGGACAGTGAAGCTTTCTTT	TRBV11-3	TRBJ1-1	-	-
CASSQDLGAGEGYTF	TGTGCCAGCAGCCAAGATCTCGGGGCGGGGGAAGGCTACACCTTC	TRBV14	TRBJ1-2	-	-
CSSSFPGQGTGYGYTF	TGTTCCAGCAGCTTCCCCGGACAGGGAACGGGCTATGGCTACACCTTC	TRBV7-9	TRBJ1-2	-	TRBD1
CAWSVGWRGGLKNIQYF	TGTGCCTGGAGTGTAGGCTGGAGGGGCGGCCTCAAAAACATTCAGTACTTC	TRBV30	TRBJ2-4	-	-
CAWSVIKAETEAFF	TGTGCCTGGAGTGTTATCAAGGCGGAAACTGAAGCTTTCTTT	TRBV30	TRBJ1-1	-	-
CASSELARLSREQFF	TGTGCCAGCAGTGAATTAGCGCGACTTTCCAGAGAGCAGTTCTTC	TRBV6-1	TRBJ2-1	once	-
CASSVSAGDYGYTF	TGTGCCAGCAGCGTAAGCGCAGGGGACTATGGCTACACCTTC	TRBV9	TRBJ1-2	-	-
CASSPDRQGHQPQHF	TGTGCCAGCAGTCCTGACCGACAGGGGCACCAGCCCCAGCATTTT	TRBV27	TRBJ1-5	-	TRBD1
CASSQRSRQGEKLFF	TGCGCCAGCAGCCAAAGAAGTCGACAGGGGGAAAAACTGTTTTTT	TRBV4-1	TRBJ1-4	few	TRBD1